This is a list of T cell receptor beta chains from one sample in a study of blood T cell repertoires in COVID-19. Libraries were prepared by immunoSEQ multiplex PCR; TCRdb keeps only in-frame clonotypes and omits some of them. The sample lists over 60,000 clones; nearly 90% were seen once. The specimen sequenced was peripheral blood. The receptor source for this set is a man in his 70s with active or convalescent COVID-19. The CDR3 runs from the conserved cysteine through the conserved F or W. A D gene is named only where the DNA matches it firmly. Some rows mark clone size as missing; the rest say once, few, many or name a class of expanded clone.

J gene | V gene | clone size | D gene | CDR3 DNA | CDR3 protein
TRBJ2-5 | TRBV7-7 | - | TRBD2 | TGTGCCAGCAGCTTAAGGGTAGCGGGTCCGGAGACCCAGTACTTC | CASSLRVAGPETQYF
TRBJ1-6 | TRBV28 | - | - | TGTGCCAGCAGTTTGGGGGCAGCATATAATTCACCCCTCCACTTT | CASSLGAAYNSPLHF
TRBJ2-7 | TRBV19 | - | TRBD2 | TGTGCCAGTAGTACAAGGACTAGCGGCTCCTACGAGCAGTACTTC | CASSTRTSGSYEQYF
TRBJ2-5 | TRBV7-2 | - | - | TGTGCCAGCAGCATGGGCCCGGAGGTTGGGACCCAGTACTTC | CASSMGPEVGTQYF
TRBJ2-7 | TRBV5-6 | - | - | TGTGCCAGCAGCTCCGAGAGGGTTTACGAGCAGTACTTC | CASSSERVYEQYF
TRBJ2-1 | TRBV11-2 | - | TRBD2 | TGTGCCAGCTCTCTAGCGGGTAGGGAGAATGAGCAGTTCTTC | CASSLAGRENEQFF
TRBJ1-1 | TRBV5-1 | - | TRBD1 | TGCGCCAGCAGCCAGGGACAGGGGAGGGGTACTGAAGCTTTCTTT | CASSQGQGRGTEAFF
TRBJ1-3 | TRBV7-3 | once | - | TGTGCCAGCAGCACCTCCGCGGGTACCACCATATATTTT | CASSTSAGTTIYF
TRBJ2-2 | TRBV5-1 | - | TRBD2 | TGCGCCAGCAGCCGGACGGGGGGGCCGGGCACCGGGGAGCTGTTTTTT | CASSRTGGPGTGELFF
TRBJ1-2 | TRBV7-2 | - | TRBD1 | TGTGCCAGCAGCAACCCGGGACAGTGGAATGGCTACACCTTC | CASSNPGQWNGYTF
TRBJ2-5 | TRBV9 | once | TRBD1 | TGTGCCAGCAGCCCGTGGGACAGCACAGAGACCCAGTACTTC | CASSPWDSTETQYF
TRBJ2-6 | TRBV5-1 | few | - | TGCGCCAGCAGCTTGATCCTATCTGGGGCCAACGTCCTGACTTTC | CASSLILSGANVLTF
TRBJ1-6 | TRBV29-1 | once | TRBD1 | TGCAGCGTGAGGACAGGGGGTGATTCACCCCTCCACTTT | CSVRTGGDSPLHF
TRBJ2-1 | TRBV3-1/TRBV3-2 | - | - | TGTGCCAGCAGCCAAGATCTGCAACACTACAATGAGCAGTTCTTC | CASSQDLQHYNEQFF
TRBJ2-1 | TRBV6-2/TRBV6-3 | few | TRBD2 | TGTGCCAGCAGTTACCCTCGTGTGCGGGAGAACTATGAGCAGTTCTTC | CASSYPRVRENYEQFF
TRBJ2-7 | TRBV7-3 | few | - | TGTGCCAGCAGCCCACCCGGTCCCTCCTTCTACGAGCAGTACTTC | CASSPPGPSFYEQYF
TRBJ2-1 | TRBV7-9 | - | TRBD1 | TGTGCCAGCAGCCCCGACAGGGGATGGGACAATGAGCAGTTCTTC | CASSPDRGWDNEQFF
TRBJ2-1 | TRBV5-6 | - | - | TGTGCCACCAGACAGGTGGGATACAATGAGCAGTTCTTC | CATRQVGYNEQFF
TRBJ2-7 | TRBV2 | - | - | TGTGCCAGCAGTTCCTATGGGGCTGGGGTGTCCGAGCAGTACTTC | CASSSYGAGVSEQYF
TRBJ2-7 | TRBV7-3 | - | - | TGTGCCAGCAGCAGGAGTATCCAGGGCGAGCAGTACTTC | CASSRSIQGEQYF
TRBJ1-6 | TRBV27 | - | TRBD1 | TGTGCCAGCAGTTTTGGCATGGACAGGAGGAATTCACCCCTCCACTTT | CASSFGMDRRNSPLHF
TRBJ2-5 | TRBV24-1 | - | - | TGTGCCACCAGTGATGGGGGGGCGGCGGAGACCCAGTACTTC | CATSDGGAAETQYF
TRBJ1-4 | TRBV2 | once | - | TGTGCCAGCAGTGTCAGGGTGCAAGGTGAAAAACTGTTTTTT | CASSVRVQGEKLFF
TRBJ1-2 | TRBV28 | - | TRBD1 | TGTGCCAGCAGCATACCGGGACAGGGGGCGGTTTGGTATGGCTACACCTTC | CASSIPGQGAVWYGYTF
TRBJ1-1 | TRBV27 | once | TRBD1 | TGTGCCAGCAGTTTACAGGGGGCTTGGACTGAAGCTTTCTTT | CASSLQGAWTEAFF
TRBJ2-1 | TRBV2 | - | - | TGTGCCAGCAGTGTAACAACTAGCTTTGAGCAGTTCTTC | CASSVTTSFEQFF
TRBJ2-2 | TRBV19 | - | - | TGTGCCAGTAGTATACTGGGGGCGGGCCAAGGGACCGGGGAGCTGTTTTTT | CASSILGAGQGTGELFF
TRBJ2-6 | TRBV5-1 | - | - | TGCGCCAGCAGCTTGTACTCTGGGGCCAACGTCCTGACTTTC | CASSLYSGANVLTF
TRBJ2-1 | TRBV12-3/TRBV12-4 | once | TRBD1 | TGTGCCAGCAGGCTGACAGGGGGCGGTGAGCAGTTCTTC | CASRLTGGGEQFF
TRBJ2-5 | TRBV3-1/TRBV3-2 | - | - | TGTGCCAGCAGCCAGTTGGCAGTTCAAGAGACCCAGTACTTC | CASSQLAVQETQYF
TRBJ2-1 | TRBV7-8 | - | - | TGTGCCAGCAGCCCCCCCCGGCGGGATGAGCAGTTCTTC | CASSPPRRDEQFF
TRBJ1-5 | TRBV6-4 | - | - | TGTGCCAGCAGTGACTCGATTGTGGACACCTATCAGCCCCAGCATTTT | CASSDSIVDTYQPQHF
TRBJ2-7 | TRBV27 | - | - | TGTGCCAGCAGTTTACGTTTAGGGGTCGAGCAGTACTTC | CASSLRLGVEQYF
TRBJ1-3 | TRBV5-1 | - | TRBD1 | TGCGCCAGCAGCTTGGTGGGACAGGAGTCGGGAAACACCATATATTTT | CASSLVGQESGNTIYF
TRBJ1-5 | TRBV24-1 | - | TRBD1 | TGTGCCACCGGGAGCGACAGGGGCAATCAGCCCCAGCATTTT | CATGSDRGNQPQHF
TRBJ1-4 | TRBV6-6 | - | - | TGTGCCAGCAGTGCCAGATTGGGGCATAATGAAAAACTGTTTTTT | CASSARLGHNEKLFF
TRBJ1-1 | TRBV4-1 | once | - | TGCGCCAGCAGCCAACAGAACTCGGGGGGCACTGAAGCTTTCTTT | CASSQQNSGGTEAFF
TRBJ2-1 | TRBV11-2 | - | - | TGTGCCAGCAGCTTAGATCCCTGGAGGGAGCAGTTCTTC | CASSLDPWREQFF
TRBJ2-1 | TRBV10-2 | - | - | TGCGCCAGCGGGACCCAGCGGGTCTCCTACAATGAGCAGTTCTTC | CASGTQRVSYNEQFF
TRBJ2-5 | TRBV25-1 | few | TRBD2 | TGTGCCAGCACGGGATCCGTCCTAGCGGGAGGTGGACAAGAGACCCAGTACTTC | CASTGSVLAGGGQETQYF
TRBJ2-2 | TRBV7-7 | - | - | TGTGCCAGCAGCTCATTACTAGCATCGAACACCGGGGAGCTGTTTTTT | CASSSLLASNTGELFF
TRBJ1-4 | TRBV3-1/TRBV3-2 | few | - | TGTGCCAGCAGCCAAGACCGACAGGTCTTCCCTAATGAAAAACTGTTTTTT | CASSQDRQVFPNEKLFF